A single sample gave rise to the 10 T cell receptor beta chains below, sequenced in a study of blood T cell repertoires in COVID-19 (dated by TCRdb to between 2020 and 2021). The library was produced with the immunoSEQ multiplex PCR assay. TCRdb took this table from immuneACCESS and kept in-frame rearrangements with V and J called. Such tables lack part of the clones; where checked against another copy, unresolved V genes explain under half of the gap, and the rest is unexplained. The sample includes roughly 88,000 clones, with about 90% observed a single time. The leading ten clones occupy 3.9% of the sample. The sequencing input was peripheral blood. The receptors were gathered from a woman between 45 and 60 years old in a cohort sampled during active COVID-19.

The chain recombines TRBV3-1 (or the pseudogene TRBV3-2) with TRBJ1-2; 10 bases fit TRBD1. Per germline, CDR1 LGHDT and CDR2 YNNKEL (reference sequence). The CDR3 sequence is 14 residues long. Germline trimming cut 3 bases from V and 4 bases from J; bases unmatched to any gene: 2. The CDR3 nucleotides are TGTGCCAGCAGCCAGGGGACAGGGGTCTATGGCTACACCTTC. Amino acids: CASSQGTGVYGYTF.

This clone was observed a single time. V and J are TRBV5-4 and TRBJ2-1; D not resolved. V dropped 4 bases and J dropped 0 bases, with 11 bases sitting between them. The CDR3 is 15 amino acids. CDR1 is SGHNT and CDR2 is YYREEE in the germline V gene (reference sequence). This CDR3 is CASSVDIPSYNEQFF. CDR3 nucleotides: TGTGCCAGCAGCGTTGACATTCCCTCCTACAATGAGCAGTTCTTC.

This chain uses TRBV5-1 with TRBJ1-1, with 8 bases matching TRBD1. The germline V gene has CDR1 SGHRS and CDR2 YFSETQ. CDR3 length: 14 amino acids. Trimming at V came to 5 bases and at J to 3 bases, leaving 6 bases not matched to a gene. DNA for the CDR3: TGCGCCAGCAGTAAGGACAGGGTGGACACTGAAGCTTTCTTT. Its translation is CASSKDRVDTEAFF.

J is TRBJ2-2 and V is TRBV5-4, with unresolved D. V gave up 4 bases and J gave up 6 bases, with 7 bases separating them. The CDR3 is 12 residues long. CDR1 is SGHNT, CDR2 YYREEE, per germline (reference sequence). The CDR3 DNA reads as TGTGCCAGCAGCCCGTCTTCCGGGGAGCTGTTTTTT. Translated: CASSPSSGELFF.

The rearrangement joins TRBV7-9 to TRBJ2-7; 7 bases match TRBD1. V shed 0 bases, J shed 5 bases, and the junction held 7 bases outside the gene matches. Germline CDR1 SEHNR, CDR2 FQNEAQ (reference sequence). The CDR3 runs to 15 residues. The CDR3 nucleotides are TGTGCCAGCAGCTTAGCCGCGTTAACAGGGGACGAGCAGTACTTC. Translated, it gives CASSLAALTGDEQYF.

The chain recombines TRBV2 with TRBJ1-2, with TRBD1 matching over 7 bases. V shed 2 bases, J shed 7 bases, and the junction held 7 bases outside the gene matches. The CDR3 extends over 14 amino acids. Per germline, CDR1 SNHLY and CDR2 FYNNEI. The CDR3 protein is CASSELRQGGGYTF. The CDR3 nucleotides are TGTGCCAGCAGTGAACTGAGACAGGGCGGTGGCTACACCTTC.

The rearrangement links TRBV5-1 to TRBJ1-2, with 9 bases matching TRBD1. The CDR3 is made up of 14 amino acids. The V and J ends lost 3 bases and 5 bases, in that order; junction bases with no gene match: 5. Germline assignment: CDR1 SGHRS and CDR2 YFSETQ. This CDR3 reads CASSWDREGYGYTF. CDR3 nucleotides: TGCGCCAGCAGCTGGGACAGGGAAGGGTATGGCTACACCTTC.

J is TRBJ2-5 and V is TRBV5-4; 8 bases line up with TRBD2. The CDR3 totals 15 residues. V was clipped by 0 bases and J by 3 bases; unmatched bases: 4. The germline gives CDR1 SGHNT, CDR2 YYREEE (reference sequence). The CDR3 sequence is CASSLGGLAEETQYF. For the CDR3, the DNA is TGTGCCAGCAGCTTGGGTGGACTAGCTGAAGAGACCCAGTACTTC.

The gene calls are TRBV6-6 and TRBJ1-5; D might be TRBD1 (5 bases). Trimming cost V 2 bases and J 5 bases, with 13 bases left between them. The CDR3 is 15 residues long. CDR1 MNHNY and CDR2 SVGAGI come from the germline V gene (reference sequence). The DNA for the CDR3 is TGTGCCAGCAGTTACACGGCAGGGAAACATCAGCCCCAGCATTTT. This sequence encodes CASSYTAGKHQPQHF.

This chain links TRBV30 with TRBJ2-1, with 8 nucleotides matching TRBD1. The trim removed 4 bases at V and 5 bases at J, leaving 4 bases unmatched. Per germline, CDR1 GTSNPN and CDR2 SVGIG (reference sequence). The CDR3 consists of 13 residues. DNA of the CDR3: TGTGCCTGGACGCGGGACAGGAACAATGAGCAGTTCTTC. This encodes CAWTRDRNNEQFF.